Following are 8 T cell receptor beta chains from one sample sequenced in a study of identical twins. TCRdb used MiXCR to reprocess the 5' RACE reads, holding one entry per CDR3 protein. The top ten clones hold 5% to 6% of a sample with fewer than 250,000 distinct CDR3 sequences, around a tenth of them seen once. Material: memory (CD45RO+) T cells sorted from blood. The receptor source for this set is a woman aged 18-29 years in good health.

This clonotype has a count of ten or more. The chain uses TRBV28 and TRBJ2-7; TRBD1 aligns across 7 bases. V dropped 2 bases and J dropped 0; count of bases not matched to a gene: 16. Germline V gives CDR1 MDHEN, CDR2 SYDVKM. This CDR3 spans 19 amino acids. CDR3 sequence: CASSLKTRDRAYNSYEQYF. CDR3 nucleotide sequence: TGTGCCAGCAGTTTAAAAACAAGAGACAGGGCCTACAACTCCTACGAGCAGTACTTC.

This clonotype was detected once. The chain employs TRBV9 and TRBJ2-3; 10 bases are shared with TRBD1. V dropped 1 base and J dropped 9; count of bases not matched to a gene: 2. CDR1 is SGDLS, CDR2 YYNGEE, per germline. This CDR3 region has 13 residues. This CDR3 reads CASSVSGQGTQYF. The CDR3 DNA follows: TGTGCCAGCAGCGTATCGGGACAGGGGACGCAGTATTTT.

The table lists this clonotype with many counts. V is TRBV7-2 and J is TRBJ1-6; 7 bases align to TRBD1. J was trimmed by 7 bases and V by 8 bases; bases with no gene match: 8. The CDR3 is made up of 14 amino acids. CDR1 and CDR2 (germline): SGHTA, FQGNSA. CDR3 residues: CASAGGSGNSPLHF. CDR3 bases: TGTGCCAGCGCAGGGGGTTCGGGAAATTCACCCCTCCACTTT.

The chain has TRBV4-1 and TRBJ2-2; possible D gene TRBD2, 6 bases. The CDR3 consists of 16 residues. The V end lost 3 bases, the J end lost 5 bases, and 16 bases lay between the germline ends. Germline V gene sequence: CDR1 MGHRA, CDR2 YSYEKL. In DNA form, the CDR3 reads TGCGCCAGCAGCCAGACTAGTAGGGCTAGAACCGGGGAGCTGTTTTTT. It codes for CASSQTSRARTGELFF.

This clonotype showed up just a few times. This sequence joins TRBV7-9 and TRBJ1-1; TRBD1 is a possible D gene (5 bases). V was cut by 1 base and J by 11 bases, with 14 bases left in between. Germline values: CDR1 SEHNR, CDR2 FQNEAQ (reference sequence). The CDR3 extends over 13 amino acids. The CDR3: CASSLGDGGTAFF. CDR3 in DNA: TGTGCCAGCAGCTTAGGGGATGGGGGGACCGCTTTCTTT. Combining the CDR3 with reference TRBV7-9 and TRBJ1-1 gives the whole variable domain DTGVSQNPRHKITKRGQNVTFRCDPISEHNRLYWYRQTLGQGPEFLTYFQNEAQLEKSRLLSDRFSAERPKGSFSTLEIQRTEQGDSAMYLCASSLGDGGTAFFGQGTRLTVV.

This clonotype was counted many times. The CDR3 sequence is CASSPGPGADTQYF. Written as DNA, the CDR3 is TGTGCCAGCAGCCCCGGTCCCGGGGCAGATACGCAGTATTTT. This sequence joins TRBV7-2 and TRBJ2-3; D might be TRBD2 (5 bases). Germline values: CDR1 SGHTA, CDR2 FQGNSA. CDR3 size: 14 residues. V was trimmed by 5 bases and J by 4 bases, leaving 13 bases between them. The full variable domain, with the rest looked up from reference TRBV7-2 and TRBJ2-3, is GAGVSQSPSNKVTEKGKDVELRCDPISGHTALYWYRQSLGQGLEFLIYFQGNSAPDKSGLPSDRFSAERTGGSVSTLTIQRTQQEDSAVYLCASSPGPGADTQYFGPGTRLTVL.

This clonotype was observed at least ten times. The chain carries TRBV12-3 or TRBV12-4 and TRBJ2-5, with D perhaps TRBD2 (6 bases). Trimming left V 3 bases short and J 7 bases short, with 9 bases between. CDR3 length: 12 amino acids. CDR3: CASSLVGGTQYF. The DNA of the CDR3 is TGTGCCAGCAGTTTGGTCGGGGGGACCCAGTACTTC.

The rearrangement joins TRBV11-3 to TRBJ1-1, with D unresolved. Germline assignment: CDR1 SGHNT and CDR2 YENEEA. The CDR3 is made up of 13 amino acids. V was trimmed by 1 base and J by 4 bases, leaving 7 bases between them. The CDR3 nucleotides are TGTGCCAGCAGCTTAGGGGAGCGCACTGAAGCTTTCTTT. Its translation: CASSLGERTEAFF.